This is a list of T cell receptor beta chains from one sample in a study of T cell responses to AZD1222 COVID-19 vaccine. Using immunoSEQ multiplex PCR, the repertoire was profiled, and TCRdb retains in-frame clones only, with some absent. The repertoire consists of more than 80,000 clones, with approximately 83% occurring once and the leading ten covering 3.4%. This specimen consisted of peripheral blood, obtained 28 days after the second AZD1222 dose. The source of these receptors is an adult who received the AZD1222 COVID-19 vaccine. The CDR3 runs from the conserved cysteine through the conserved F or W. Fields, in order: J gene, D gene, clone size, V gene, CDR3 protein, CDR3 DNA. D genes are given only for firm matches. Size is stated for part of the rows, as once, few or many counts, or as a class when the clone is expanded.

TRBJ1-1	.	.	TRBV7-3	CASSLQENTEAFF	TGTGCCAGCAGCTTACAAGAGAACACTGAAGCTTTCTTT
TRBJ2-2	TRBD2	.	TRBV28	CASGGLAGVTSGELFF	TGTGCCAGCGGGGGGCTAGCGGGAGTAACGTCCGGGGAGCTGTTTTTT
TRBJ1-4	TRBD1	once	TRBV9	CASSALQQGLGSEKLFF	TGTGCCAGCAGCGCGCTACAACAGGGGCTCGGGAGTGAAAAACTGTTTTTT
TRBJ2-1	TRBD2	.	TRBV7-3	CASSFGSGVGNNEQFF	TGTGCCAGCAGCTTCGGTAGCGGGGTCGGAAACAATGAGCAGTTCTTC
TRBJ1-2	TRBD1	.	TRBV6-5	CASSRTGGYGYTF	TGTGCCAGCAGCCGAACAGGGGGGTATGGCTACACCTTC
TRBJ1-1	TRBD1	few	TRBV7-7	CASSRDREGTEAFF	TGTGCCAGCAGCCGGGACAGGGAAGGAACTGAAGCTTTCTTT
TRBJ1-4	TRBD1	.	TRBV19	CASSPGTGNEKLFF	TGTGCCAGTAGTCCCGGGACAGGGAATGAAAAACTGTTTTTT
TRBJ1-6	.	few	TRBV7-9	CASSVGRGISPLHF	TGTGCCAGCAGCGTGGGTAGGGGCATTTCACCCCTCCACTTT
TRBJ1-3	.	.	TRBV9	CASSGAYSGGNTIYF	TGTGCCAGCAGCGGGGCGTATTCGGGGGGAAACACCATATATTTT
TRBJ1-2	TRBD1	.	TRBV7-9	CASSRAGTGQHYGYTF	TGTGCCAGCAGCCGAGCCGGGACAGGTCAACACTATGGCTACACCTTC
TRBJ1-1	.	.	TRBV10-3	CAISREPTNLRAEAFF	TGTGCCATCTCCAGGGAACCAACCAATTTGCGCGCTGAAGCTTTCTTT
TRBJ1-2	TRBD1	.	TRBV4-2	CASSQVWSYRGQRYGYTF	TGTGCCAGCAGCCAAGTTTGGTCCTACAGGGGGCAGCGCTATGGCTACACCTTC
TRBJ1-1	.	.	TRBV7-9	CASSLAGYTEAFF	TGTGCCAGCAGCTTAGCAGGGTACACTGAAGCTTTCTTT
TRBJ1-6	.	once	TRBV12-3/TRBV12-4	CASSLAADSPLHF	TGTGCCAGCAGTTTAGCGGCGGATTCACCCCTCCACTTT
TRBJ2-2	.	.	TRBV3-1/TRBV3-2	CASSQDQEVAAGVGELFF	TGTGCCAGCAGCCAAGATCAGGAAGTAGCGGCTGGTGTTGGGGAGCTGTTTTTT
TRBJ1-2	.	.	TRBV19	CASLNRDYGYTF	TGTGCCAGCCTGAACAGAGACTATGGCTACACCTTC